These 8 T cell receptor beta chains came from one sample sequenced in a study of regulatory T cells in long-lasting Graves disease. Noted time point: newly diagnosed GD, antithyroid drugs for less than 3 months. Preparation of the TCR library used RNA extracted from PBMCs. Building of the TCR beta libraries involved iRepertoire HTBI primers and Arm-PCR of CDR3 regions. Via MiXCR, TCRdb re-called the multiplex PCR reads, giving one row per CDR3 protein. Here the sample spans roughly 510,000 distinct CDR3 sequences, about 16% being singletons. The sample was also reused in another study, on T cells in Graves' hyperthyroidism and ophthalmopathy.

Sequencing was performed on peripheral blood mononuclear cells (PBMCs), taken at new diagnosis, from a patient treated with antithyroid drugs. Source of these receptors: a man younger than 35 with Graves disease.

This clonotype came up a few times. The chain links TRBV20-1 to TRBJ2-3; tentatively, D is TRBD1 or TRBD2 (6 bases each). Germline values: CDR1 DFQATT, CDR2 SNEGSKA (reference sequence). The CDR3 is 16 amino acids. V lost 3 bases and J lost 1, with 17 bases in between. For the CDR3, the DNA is TGCAGTGCTAGCCGAGCGAGGGGGGTTGGCACAGATACGCAGTATTTT. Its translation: CSASRARGVGTDTQYF.

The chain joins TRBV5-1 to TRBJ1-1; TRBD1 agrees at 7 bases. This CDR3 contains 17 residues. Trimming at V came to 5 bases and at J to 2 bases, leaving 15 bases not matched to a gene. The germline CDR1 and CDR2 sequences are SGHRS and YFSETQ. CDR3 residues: CASSSLLRGQTNTEAFF. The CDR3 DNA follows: TGCGCCAGCAGTTCTCTATTGAGGGGACAGACTAACACTGAAGCTTTCTTT.

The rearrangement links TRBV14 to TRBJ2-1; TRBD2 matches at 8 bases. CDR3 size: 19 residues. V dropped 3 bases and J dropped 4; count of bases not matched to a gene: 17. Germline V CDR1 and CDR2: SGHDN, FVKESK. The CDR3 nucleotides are TGTGCCAGCAGCCAGGGTTGGGGTTCCGCGGGAGGACCGTACAATGAGCAGTTCTTC. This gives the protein CASSQGWGSAGGPYNEQFF.

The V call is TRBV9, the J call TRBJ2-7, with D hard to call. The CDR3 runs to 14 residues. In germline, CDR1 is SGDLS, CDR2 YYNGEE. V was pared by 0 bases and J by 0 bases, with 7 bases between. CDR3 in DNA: TGTGCCAGCAGCGTAGGCTTATACTCCTACGAGCAGTACTTC. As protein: CASSVGLYSYEQYF. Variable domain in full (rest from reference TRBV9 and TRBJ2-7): DSGVTQTPKHLITATGQRVTLRCSPRSGDLSVYWYQQSLDQGLQFLIQYYNGEERAKGNILERFSAQQFPDLHSELNLSSLELGDSALYFCASSVGLYSYEQYFGPGTRLTVT.

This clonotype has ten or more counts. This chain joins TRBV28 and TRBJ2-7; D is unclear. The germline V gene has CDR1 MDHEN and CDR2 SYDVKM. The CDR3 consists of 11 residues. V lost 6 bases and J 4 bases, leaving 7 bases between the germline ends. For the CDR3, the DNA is TGTGCCAGCAGGGGGATGTACGAGCAGTACTTC. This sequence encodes CASRGMYEQYF.

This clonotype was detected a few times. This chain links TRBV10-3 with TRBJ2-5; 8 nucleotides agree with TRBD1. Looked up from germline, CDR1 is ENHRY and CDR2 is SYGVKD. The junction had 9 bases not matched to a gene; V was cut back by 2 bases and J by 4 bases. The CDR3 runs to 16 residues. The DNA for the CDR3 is TGTGCCATCAGTGAGGGACAGGGATTCGGGCGAGAGACCCAGTACTTC. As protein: CAISEGQGFGRETQYF.

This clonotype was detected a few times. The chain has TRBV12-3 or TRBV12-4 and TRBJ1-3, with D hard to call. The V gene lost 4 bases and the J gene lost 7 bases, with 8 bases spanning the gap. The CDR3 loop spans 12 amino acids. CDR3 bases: TGTGCCAGCAGTTCTAATAGGAACACCATATATTTT. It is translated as CASSSNRNTIYF.

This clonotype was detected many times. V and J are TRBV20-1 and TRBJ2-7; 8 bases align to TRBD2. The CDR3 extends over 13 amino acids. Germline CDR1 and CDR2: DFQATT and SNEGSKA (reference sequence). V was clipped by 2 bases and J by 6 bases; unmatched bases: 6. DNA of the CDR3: TGCAGTGCTAGAAAAGCGGGAGTTGGCGAGCAGTACTTC. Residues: CSARKAGVGEQYF.